The TCR beta chain under discussion was sequenced for a study of graft-versus-host responses after intestinal transplantation. Study information: Tacrolimus plus steroids were given to all recipients for approximately three years, preceded by anti-thymocyte globulin induction. Study observations and caveats: Early HvG declines after transplant were associated with peak circulating GvH clone levels. Marrow from the recipient contained GvH clones, some of which had appeared first in ileum or blood.

Profiling relied on immunoSEQ multiplex PCR, and the TCRdb table lists in-frame clones only, not all of them. The sample lists about 90,000 clones; 90% to 95% were seen once. A word on this clone: The antigen is undetermined.

This CDR3 comprises 15 residues. Germline loops: CDR1 SGHDT, CDR2 YYEEEE. The ends lost 2 bases at V and 8 bases at J; junction bases unmatched: 8. This chain uses TRBV5-6 with TRBJ2-1, with 9 bases fitting TRBD2. The sample in question was unstimulated CD8+ T cells sorted from spleen or lymph node cells, obtained before intestinal transplant. This clonotype was obtained from a human donor who received an intestinal transplant. The CDR3 reads CASSLRGGARDEQFF. The DNA for the CDR3 is TGTGCCAGCAGCTTACGCGGGGGGGCCAGGGATGAGCAGTTCTTC.